These T cell receptor beta chains were read from a single sample in a study of blood T cell repertoires in COVID-19. The protocol was immunoSEQ multiplex PCR, while the TCRdb copy is restricted to in-frame clones and leaves out a portion. Of about 29,000 clones in the sample, 86% were seen once. Specimen: peripheral blood. These receptors all come from a human donor with active COVID-19. The donor label of this sample is uncertain. The CDR3 runs from the conserved cysteine through the conserved F or W. The D gene is left open where the match is weak. Part of the rows lack a size; the others show once, few, many or a class for expanded clones.

abundance	v_gene	d_gene	j_gene	len	CDR3aa	CDR3nt
NA	TRBV2	TRBD1	TRBJ2-2	14	CASSGDRVTGELFF	TGTGCCAGCAGTGGCGACAGGGTGACCGGGGAGCTGTTTTTT
NA	TRBV27	TRBD2	TRBJ2-1	13	CASRPLFGGEQFF	TGTGCCAGCAGGCCCCTTTTCGGGGGGGAGCAGTTCTTC
NA	TRBV12-3/TRBV12-4	NA	TRBJ2-6	12	CASSSGANVLTF	TGTGCCAGCAGTTCAGGGGCCAACGTCCTGACTTTC
NA	TRBV30	NA	TRBJ1-5	17	CAWSGQAGAISNQPQHF	TGTGCCTGGAGTGGGCAGGCAGGGGCTATTAGCAATCAGCCCCAGCATTTT
NA	TRBV30	NA	TRBJ2-3	14	CAWSGVGRADTQYF	TGTGCCTGGAGTGGGGTGGGCAGGGCAGATACGCAGTATTTT
NA	TRBV6-2/TRBV6-3	TRBD1	TRBJ2-7	13	CASSSDRVNEQYF	TGTGCCAGCAGTTCGGACAGGGTGAACGAGCAGTACTTC
once	TRBV5-1	TRBD1	TRBJ2-5	15	CASSLAGQGAETQYF	TGCGCCAGCAGCTTGGCGGGACAGGGGGCAGAGACCCAGTACTTC
NA	TRBV7-2	TRBD2	TRBJ2-1	15	CASSLDSSLAGEQFF	TGTGCCAGCAGTTTGGACAGTTCACTAGCGGGAGAGCAGTTCTTC
NA	TRBV6-1	NA	TRBJ1-2	13	CASSETGNYGYTF	TGTGCCAGCAGTGAGACTGGAAACTATGGCTACACCTTC
NA	TRBV30	TRBD1	TRBJ1-4	16	CAWSRPSGTANEKLFF	TGTGCCTGGAGTCGCCCCTCAGGGACAGCTAATGAAAAACTGTTTTTT
NA	TRBV12-5	NA	TRBJ2-5	15	CASGLVLSYQETQYF	TGTGCTAGTGGTTTGGTACTTAGTTACCAAGAGACCCAGTACTTC
NA	TRBV5-1	NA	TRBJ2-3	14	CASSLGQQTDTQYF	TGCGCCAGCAGCTTGGGACAGCAAACAGATACGCAGTATTTT
few	TRBV20-1	TRBD1	TRBJ1-1	13	CSASQAGGTEAFF	TGCAGTGCTAGTCAGGCAGGGGGAACTGAAGCTTTCTTT
NA	TRBV28	TRBD2	TRBJ2-5	14	CASSLFPSGETQYF	TGTGCCAGCAGTTTATTCCCTAGCGGAGAGACCCAGTACTTC
NA	TRBV6-5	NA	TRBJ2-7	14	CASSSDPGAYEQYF	TGTGCCAGCAGTTCCGACCCCGGGGCCTACGAGCAGTACTTC
few	TRBV3-1/TRBV3-2	NA	TRBJ1-2	13	CASSPDTNYGYTF	TGTGCCAGCAGCCCGGACACTAACTATGGCTACACCTTC
NA	TRBV3-1/TRBV3-2	TRBD2	TRBJ2-7	15	CASSQVLAGESEQYF	TGTGCCAGCAGCCAAGTTCTAGCGGGAGAAAGCGAGCAGTACTTC
NA	TRBV29-1	NA	TRBJ2-1	13	CSADVLVANEQFF	TGCAGCGCCGACGTACTAGTAGCGAATGAGCAGTTCTTC
NA	TRBV2	NA	TRBJ1-1	13	CASSYRGNTEAFF	TGTGCCAGCAGTTATAGGGGGAACACTGAAGCTTTCTTT
NA	TRBV3-1/TRBV3-2	NA	TRBJ1-1	14	CASSRGETNTEAFF	TGTGCCAGCAGCCGAGGTGAAACGAACACTGAAGCTTTCTTT
NA	TRBV5-6	NA	TRBJ2-1	16	CASSAVLRGPTYEQFF	TGTGCCAGCAGCGCGGTTCTGCGGGGGCCGACTTATGAGCAGTTCTTC
NA	TRBV28	TRBD2	TRBJ2-3	15	CASSFGTSGRDTQYF	TGTGCCAGCAGTTTTGGGACTAGCGGGAGAGATACGCAGTATTTT
NA	TRBV6-2/TRBV6-3	NA	TRBJ2-3	11	CASSYSDTQYF	TGTGCCAGCAGTTACAGCGATACGCAGTATTTT
NA	TRBV5-4	NA	TRBJ2-5	16	CASSQPAEGYQETQYF	TGTGCCAGCAGCCAGCCAGCGGAGGGGTACCAAGAGACCCAGTACTTC
NA	TRBV10-3	TRBD1	TRBJ1-2	15	CATAITRTGAYGYTF	TGTGCCACCGCTATTACCCGGACAGGTGCCTATGGCTACACCTTC
few	TRBV10-1	NA	TRBJ2-2	13	CASSESSGGELFF	TGCGCCAGCAGTGAGTCGTCAGGCGGGGAGCTGTTTTTT
NA	TRBV5-1	TRBD1	TRBJ2-5	13	CASSSYRGETQYF	TGCGCCAGCAGCTCCTACAGGGGTGAGACCCAGTACTTC
few	TRBV3-1/TRBV3-2	NA	TRBJ1-1	14	CASSQVAGNTEAFF	TGTGCCAGCAGCCAAGTGGCAGGGAACACTGAAGCTTTCTTT